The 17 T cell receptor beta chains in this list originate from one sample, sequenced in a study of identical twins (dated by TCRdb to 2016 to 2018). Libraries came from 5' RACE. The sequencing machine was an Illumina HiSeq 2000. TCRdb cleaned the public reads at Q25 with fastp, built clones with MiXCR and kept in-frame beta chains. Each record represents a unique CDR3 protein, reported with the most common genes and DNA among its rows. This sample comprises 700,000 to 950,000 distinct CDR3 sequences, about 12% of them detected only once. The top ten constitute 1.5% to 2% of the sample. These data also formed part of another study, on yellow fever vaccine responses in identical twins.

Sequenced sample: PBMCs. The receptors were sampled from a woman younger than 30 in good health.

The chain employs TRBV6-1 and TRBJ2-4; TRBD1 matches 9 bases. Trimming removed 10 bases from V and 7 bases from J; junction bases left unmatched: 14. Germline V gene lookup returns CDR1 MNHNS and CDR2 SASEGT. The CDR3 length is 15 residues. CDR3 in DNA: TGTGCCACCGAAATCGGTGGGACAGGGAGGAACATTCAGTACTTC. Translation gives CATEIGGTGRNIQYF.

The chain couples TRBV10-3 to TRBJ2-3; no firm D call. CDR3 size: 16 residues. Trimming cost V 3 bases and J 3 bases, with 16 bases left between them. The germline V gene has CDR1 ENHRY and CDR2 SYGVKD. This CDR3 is CAISDRSSGRTDTQYF. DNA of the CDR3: TGTGCCATCAGTGATCGGTCGAGTGGCAGGACAGATACGCAGTATTTT.

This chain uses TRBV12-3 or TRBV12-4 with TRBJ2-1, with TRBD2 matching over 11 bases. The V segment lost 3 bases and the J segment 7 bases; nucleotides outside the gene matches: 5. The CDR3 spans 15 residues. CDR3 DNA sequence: TGTGCCAGCAGTTTTTTAGCGGGGGGGCAGAATGAGCAGTTCTTC. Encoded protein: CASSFLAGGQNEQFF.

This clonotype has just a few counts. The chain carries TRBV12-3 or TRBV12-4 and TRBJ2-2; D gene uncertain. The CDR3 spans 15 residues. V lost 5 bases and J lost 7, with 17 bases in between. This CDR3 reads CASSLSRISGGELFF. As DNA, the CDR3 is TGTGCCAGCAGTCTTTCCCGGATTTCTGGCGGGGAGCTGTTTTTT.

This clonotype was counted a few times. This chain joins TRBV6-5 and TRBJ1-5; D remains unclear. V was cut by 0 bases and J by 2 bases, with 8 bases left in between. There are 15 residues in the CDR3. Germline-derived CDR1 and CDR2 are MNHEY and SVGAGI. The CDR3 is CASSYSRQGNQPQHF. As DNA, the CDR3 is TGTGCCAGCAGTTACTCGAGGCAGGGCAATCAGCCCCAGCATTTT.

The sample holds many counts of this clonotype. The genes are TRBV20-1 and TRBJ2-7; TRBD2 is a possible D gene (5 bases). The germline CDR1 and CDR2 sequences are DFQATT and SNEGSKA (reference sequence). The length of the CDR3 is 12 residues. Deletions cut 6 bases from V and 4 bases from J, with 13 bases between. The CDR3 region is CSAAGDRYEQYF. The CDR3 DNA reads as TGCAGTGCAGCCGGGGATCGGTACGAGCAGTACTTC.

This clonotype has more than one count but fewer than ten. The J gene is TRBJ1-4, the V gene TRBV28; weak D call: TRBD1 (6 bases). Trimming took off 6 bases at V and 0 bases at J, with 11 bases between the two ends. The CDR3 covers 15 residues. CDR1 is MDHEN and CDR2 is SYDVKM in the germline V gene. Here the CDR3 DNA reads TGTGCCAGCAGAAGCAACAGGGCAACTAATGAAAAACTGTTTTTT. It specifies CASRSNRATNEKLFF.

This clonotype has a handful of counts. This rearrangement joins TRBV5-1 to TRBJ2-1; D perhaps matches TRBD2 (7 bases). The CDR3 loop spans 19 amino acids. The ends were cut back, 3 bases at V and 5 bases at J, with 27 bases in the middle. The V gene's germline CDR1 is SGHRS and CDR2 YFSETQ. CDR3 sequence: CASSYSHGTLATADNEQFF. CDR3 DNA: TGCGCCAGCAGCTATTCCCACGGGACACTAGCGACCGCCGACAATGAGCAGTTCTTC.

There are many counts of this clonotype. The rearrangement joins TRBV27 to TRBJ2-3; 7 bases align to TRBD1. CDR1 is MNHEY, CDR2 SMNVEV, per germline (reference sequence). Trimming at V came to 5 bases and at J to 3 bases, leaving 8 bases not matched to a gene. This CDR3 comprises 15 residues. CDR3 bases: TGTGCCAGCAGTCCAAGGGGGCGTATAACAGATACGCAGTATTTT. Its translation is CASSPRGRITDTQYF.

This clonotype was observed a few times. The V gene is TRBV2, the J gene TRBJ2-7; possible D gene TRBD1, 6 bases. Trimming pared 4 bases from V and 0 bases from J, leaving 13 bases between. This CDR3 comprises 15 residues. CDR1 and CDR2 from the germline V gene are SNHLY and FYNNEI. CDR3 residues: CASSGSRDISYEQYF. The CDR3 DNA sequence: TGTGCCAGCAGTGGAAGTCGGGACATCTCCTACGAGCAGTACTTC. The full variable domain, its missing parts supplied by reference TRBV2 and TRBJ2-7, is EPEVTQTPSHQVTQMGQEVILRCVPISNHLYFYWYRQILGQKVEFLVSFYNNEISEKSEIFDDQFSVERPDGSNFTLKIRSTKLEDSAMYFCASSGSRDISYEQYFGPGTRLTVT.

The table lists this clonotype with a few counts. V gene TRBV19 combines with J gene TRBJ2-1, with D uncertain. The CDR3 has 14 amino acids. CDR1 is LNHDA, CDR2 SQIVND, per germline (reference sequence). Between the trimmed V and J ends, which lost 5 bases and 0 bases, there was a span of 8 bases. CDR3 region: CASSPHISYNEQFF. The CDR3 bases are TGTGCCAGTAGTCCCCATATCTCCTACAATGAGCAGTTCTTC.

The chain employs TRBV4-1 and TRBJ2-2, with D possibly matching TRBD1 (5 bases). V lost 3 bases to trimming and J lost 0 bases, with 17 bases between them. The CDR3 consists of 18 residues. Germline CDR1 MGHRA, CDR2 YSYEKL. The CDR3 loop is CASSQEPRQGSNTGELFF. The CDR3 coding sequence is TGCGCCAGCAGCCAGGAACCACGGCAGGGATCGAACACCGGGGAGCTGTTTTTT.

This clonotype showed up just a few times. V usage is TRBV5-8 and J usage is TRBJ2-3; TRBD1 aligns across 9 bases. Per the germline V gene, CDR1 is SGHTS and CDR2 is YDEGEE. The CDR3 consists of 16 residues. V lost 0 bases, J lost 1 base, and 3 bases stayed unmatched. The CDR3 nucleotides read TGTGCCAGCAGCTTGGATGGGACAGGGCGCACAGATACGCAGTATTTT. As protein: CASSLDGTGRTDTQYF.

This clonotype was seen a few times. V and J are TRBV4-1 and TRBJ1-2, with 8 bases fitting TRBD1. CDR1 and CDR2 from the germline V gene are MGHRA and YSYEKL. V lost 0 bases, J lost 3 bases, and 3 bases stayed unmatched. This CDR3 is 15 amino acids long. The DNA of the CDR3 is TGCGCCAGCAGCCAAGACAGGGGGCGGGACTATGGCTACACCTTC. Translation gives CASSQDRGRDYGYTF.

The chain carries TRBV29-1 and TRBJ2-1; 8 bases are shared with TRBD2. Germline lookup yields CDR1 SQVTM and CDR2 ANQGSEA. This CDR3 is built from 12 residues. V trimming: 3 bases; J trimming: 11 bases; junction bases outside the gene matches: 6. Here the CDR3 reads CSVDSSGHKQFF. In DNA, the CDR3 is TGCAGCGTTGACTCTAGCGGGCATAAGCAGTTCTTC.

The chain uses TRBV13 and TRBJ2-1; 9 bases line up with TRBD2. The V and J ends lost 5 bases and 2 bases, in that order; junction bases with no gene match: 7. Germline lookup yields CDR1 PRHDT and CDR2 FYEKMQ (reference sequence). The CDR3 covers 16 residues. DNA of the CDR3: TGTGCCAGCAGCCCCCGTGGACTAGCGACCTACAATGAGCAGTTCTTC. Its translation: CASSPRGLATYNEQFF.

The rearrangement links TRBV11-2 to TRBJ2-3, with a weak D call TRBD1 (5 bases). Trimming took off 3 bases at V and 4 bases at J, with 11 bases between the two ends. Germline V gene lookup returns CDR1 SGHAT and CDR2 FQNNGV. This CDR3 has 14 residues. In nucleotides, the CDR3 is TGTGCCAGCAGCTTGCAAAGGGGTCCAGATACGCAGTATTTT. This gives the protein CASSLQRGPDTQYF.